This T cell receptor (beta chain) was obtained from a study of shared clonotypes between healthy human individuals. From germline, CDR1 is SGHDN and CDR2 FVKESK. V was shortened by 4 bases and J by 6 bases, with 7 bases between the two germline ends. The CDR3 spans 11 residues. Healthy and HIV-negative, the adult donors had no recent acute infections or vaccinations. Negatively enriched CD4+ T cells were divided by CD45RA into naive and memory. Assay used: immunoSEQ multiplex PCR; TCRdb lists only in-frame clones, some missing. Counted here are 2 million to 2.5 million clones, approximately 94% occurring once; the ten biggest clones make up 0.36%.

The receptor's source is a man younger than 30 in good health. Some clones in this sample may be carry-over from other donors' samples. Sequenced: naive CD4+ T cells from PBMCs. Stated subset: CD45RA+ positively selected. J is TRBJ2-7 and V is TRBV14; D is unclear. The CDR3 DNA is TGTGCCAGCAGCCTGTCCGGCGAGCAGTACTTC. Its translation: CASSLSGEQYF.